This T cell receptor (beta chain) stems from a study of T cells in Graves' hyperthyroidism and ophthalmopathy (dated by TCRdb to between 2018 and 2020). With regard to the full study: Peripheral blood was sampled at the time of initial diagnosis, prior to any treatment. A discovery cohort of about 96 patients, roughly 45 with Graves' ophthalmopathy and over 55 with stable Graves' hyperthyroidism, was used to find distinguishing TCR V-J signatures. Prospective prediction of ophthalmopathy was tested in an independent validation cohort consisting of 18 to 20 hyperthyroidism patients and more than 15 patients who later progressed to ophthalmopathy. The approximately 95 discovery patients were divided at random into training and test sets in a 7:3 ratio. In more than 5 Graves' hyperthyroidism patients, the study also compared T-cell repertoires from thyroid tissue with T-cell repertoires from blood. After blood sampling, hyperthyroidism patients were treated with methimazole at a starting dose of 30 mg daily, and ophthalmopathy patients were treated with high-dose intravenous methylprednisolone. TCR Vbeta CDR3 sequencing of 130 to 150 peripheral blood samples (around 45 ophthalmopathy, around 80 hyperthyroidism and some 17 progressor patients) is reported in the paper. The study at large found these results: In validation, the model predicted progression to ophthalmopathy a median of roughly six months before onset, with 70% to 71% sensitivity and roughly 72% specificity. Sample size was not statistically predetermined, and investigators were not blinded to group allocation. A 13 V-J signature model separated ophthalmopathy from stable hyperthyroidism, with nearly 90% sensitivity and roughly 82% specificity in cross-validation and 80%/75% in testing. Most expanded thyroid clonotypes (frequency above 0.001) were also found in blood, which suggests that blood repertoires may mirror thyroid immune responses.

This clonotype came up many times. It has no known antigen specificity. No much larger clonotype is one base removed from it; base qualities were not supplied. Trimming takes 5 bases off V and 3 bases off J; junction bases not matched to a gene: 14. From a lookup of the germline V gene, CDR1 and CDR2 are MRHNA and SNTAGT. CDR3 length: 17 amino acids, cysteine to phenylalanine. Of all the DNA, just the CDR3 is kept, 51 bases in frame from base 1. TCR beta CDR3 regions were amplified from RNA transcripts. The TCR CDR3 was subjected to a first round of RT-PCR using the HTBI primer set and the Qiagen OneStep RT-PCR kit. A second multiplex PCR round built the libraries, followed by size selection and purification. Libraries were sequenced paired-end with 100 bp reads on an Illumina HiSeq2000. The source study handled its data this way. Raw data were processed with SOAPnuke, discarding reads with adapters, uncalled bases, mean Phred below 15, or no exact constant-primer or identifier match. High-quality paired reads were merged with COPE v1.2.5, and unique nucleotide sequences were defined as clonotypes. MiTCR v1.1 was used to align the clonotypes against IMGT TRBV, TRBD and TRBJ reference segments. The analysis was restricted to V-J combinations with a frequency above 0.0001, which together covered around 99% of the repertoires. A TCS score was defined as the ratio between F50 (clonal expansion) and ExV (chaos), using BLOSUM62-based TCRdist between CDR3 peptides within each V-J. Welch's t-statistics and random forest reduced roughly 500 V-J features to under 15, which were used in a naive Bayes classifier (R e1071). TCRdb reprocessing: public reads trimmed at Q25 with fastp, clones called with MiXCR, in-frame beta chains kept. Identical CDR3 protein sequences are pooled into one entry, listed with their most common genes and DNA. TCRdb, not the original authors, processed these V and J calls. This sample holds approximately 410,000 distinct CDR3 sequences; about 14% were observed only once. The top ten clones comprise roughly an eighth of the sample.

Ophthalmopathy patients had moderately to severely active disease, Clinical Activity Score of at least 3, NOSPECS grade of at least 4, and duration under 3 months. The study excluded patients with uncontrolled infections, other autoimmune diseases, pregnancy or lactation. Clinical symptoms, serum thyroxine and TRAb, thyroid ultrasound, and orbital computed tomography formed the basis for the diagnoses. PBMCs were separated from under 12 ml of fresh peripheral blood using Ficoll-Paque density gradient centrifugation. Total RNA was extracted using Trizol reagent, and RNA quality was assessed on an Agilent 2100 Bioanalyzer.

The sample was blood. The sequence joins TRBV6-4 to TRBJ2-3; 7 bases in the junction line up with TRBD1. The receptor was derived from a man younger than 30 with Graves' ophthalmopathy. The nucleotide sequence is given as TGTGCCAGCAGTTCTCGAAAATCAAGGGGGCGTACAGATACGCAGTATTTT. Its protein is CASSSRKSRGRTDTQYF.